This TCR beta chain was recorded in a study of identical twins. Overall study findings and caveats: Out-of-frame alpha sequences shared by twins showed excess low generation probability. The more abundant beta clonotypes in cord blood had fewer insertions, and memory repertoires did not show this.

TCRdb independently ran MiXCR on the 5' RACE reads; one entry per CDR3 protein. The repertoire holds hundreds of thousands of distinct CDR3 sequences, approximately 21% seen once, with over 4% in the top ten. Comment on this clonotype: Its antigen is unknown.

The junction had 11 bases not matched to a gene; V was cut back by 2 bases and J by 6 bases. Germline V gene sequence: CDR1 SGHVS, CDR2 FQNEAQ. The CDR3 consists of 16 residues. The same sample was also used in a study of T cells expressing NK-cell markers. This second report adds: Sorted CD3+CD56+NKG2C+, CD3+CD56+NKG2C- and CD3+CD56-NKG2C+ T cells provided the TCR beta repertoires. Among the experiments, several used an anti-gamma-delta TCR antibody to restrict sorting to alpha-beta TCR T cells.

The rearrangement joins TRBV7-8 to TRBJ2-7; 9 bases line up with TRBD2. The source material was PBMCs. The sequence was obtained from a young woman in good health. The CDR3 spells CASSLSRREGRGEQYF. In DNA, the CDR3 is TGTGCCAGCAGCTTAAGTAGGCGGGAGGGACGGGGCGAGCAGTACTTC.